The entry below describes one T cell receptor beta chain. The antigen this receptor binds is unknown. One base away there is no much larger clone; base qualities are not given. Sample treatment or condition, as interpreted from the label and publication: over 15 received Ad26.COV2.S at low or high dose, single or two shots; several received placebo; per-sample allocation not given. For vaccine and placebo recipients, repertoires were sequenced using samples collected on day 63 after the first injection. In Cohort 1b, around 23 adults aged 18-55 years were enrolled at a single site in Boston, USA, between 29 July and 7 August 2020. Ad26.COV2.S consisted of a replication-incompetent adenovirus type 26 vector by which a prefusion-stabilized SARS-CoV-2 spike protein from the original Wuhan strain was expressed. The immunoSEQ Assay was used to sequence TCRbeta CDR3 regions. After extraction, genomic DNA underwent amplification by bias-controlled multiplex PCR, followed by high-throughput sequencing. The published analysis was carried out like this. To quantify the absolute abundance of each unique TCRbeta CDR3 region, sequences were collapsed and filtered. Usable DNA was measured by amplifying reference genes present in all nucleated cells, and TCRbeta template counts were normalized to that usable DNA to estimate T cell fraction. Repertoire TCRs were annotated as SARS-CoV-2-specific by exact matching of V gene, CDR3 amino acid sequence and J gene to a known reactive TCR set. The reference SARS-CoV-2 TCR set came from MIRA and was filtered for enrichment in COVID-19-positive ImmuneCODE repertoires, removing public or cross-reactive TCRs. Using the MIRA antigens, annotated TCRs were further analysed by specific ORF or by position within an ORF. Depth was the summed frequency of annotated unique rearrangements, while breadth was defined as annotated unique rearrangements over total unique productive rearrangements. TCR breadth was compared between groups using two-sided Wilcoxon rank-sum tests. The source is immuneACCESS, and TCRdb retained only in-frame sequences with V and J called. Part of the clones is not carried over; for the studies checked, unresolved V genes explain less than half of this, and the remainder is unexplained. That table is the source of V, J and clone size, and D and trimming were worked out from the DNA. For this sample the table gives 300,000 to 500,000 clones, of which around 85% were detected only once. Approximately 3.7% of the sample lies in the top ten.

Between the V and J ends, shortened by 7 bases and 4 bases respectively, the junction contains 16 bases. Taken from cysteine to phenylalanine, the CDR3 has 14 residues. The sequence is cut down to CDR3 DNA, 42 bases in frame from base 1. Taken from the germline V gene (reference sequence), the CDR1 and CDR2 loops are SEHNR and FQNEAQ. This record belongs to a study of Ad26.COV2.S vaccination and SARS-CoV-2 variants (dated by TCRdb to about 2021). Broadly, across the study: Vaccine-arm donors were drawn from COV1001, a multicentre, randomized, double-blind, placebo-controlled phase I-IIa trial of Ad26.COV2.S in healthy adults. Ad26.COV2.S was administered intramuscularly at a dose of 5x10^10 or 1x10^11 viral particles, either as one shot or as two shots given 56 days apart. Trial participants were randomized into five groups of five: low-dose or high-dose Ad26.COV2.S given once or twice, or placebo on both occasions. Throughout the experiments and outcome assessment, investigators stayed blinded to trial group allocation. A total of 32 samples were included in the TCR-sequenced set, comprising approximately 20 Ad26.COV2.S vaccine recipients, 5 placebo recipients and 8 SARS-CoV-2 convalescent individuals. Sequencing of the TCRbeta repertoire served to evaluate the specificity and breadth of SARS-CoV-2-reactive T cell receptors following Ad26.COV2.S vaccination. On the study overall, not on this receptor specifically: Substantial breadth of spike-specific CD8+ and CD4+ T cell responses was reported after vaccination. The study was not powered for comparison of responses between vaccine doses or regimens. Compared with placebo recipients, Ad26.COV2.S recipients showed higher spike-specific TCR breadth (P = 0.0014). Vaccine and placebo recipients had comparable non-spike TCR breadth, which fits with the vaccine containing only spike. It was noted by the authors that total T cell responses may have been underestimated by the TCR breadth and depth analyses.

The sequence was collected from a person between 18 and 65 years old who received the Ad26.COV2.S COVID-19 vaccine or a placebo. In this chain, TRBV7-9 is recombined with TRBJ1-1; TRBD1 is a possible D gene, resting on 5 matching bases. The sample was peripheral blood, taken in a trial of Ad26.COV2.S vaccine versus placebo. The CDR3 protein is CASNSQPGGTEAFF. The DNA sequence is as follows: TGTGCCAGCAACTCTCAGCCGGGGGGCACTGAAGCTTTCTTT.